This T cell receptor beta chain is drawn from a study of T cell repertoires in cytomegalovirus infection. At the level of the study: In public TCR beta signatures, there were indications of both CMV infection and matching HLA type.

Each CDR3 protein gets one entry after TCRdb re-called the reads with MiXCR. The repertoire has 200,000 to 300,000 distinct CDR3 sequences, approximately 13% of them found once; the top ten carry 1.6%. This clonotype was found many times. This CDR3 contains 16 residues. J lost 8 bases, V lost 4 bases, and 16 bases had no gene match. Germline CDR1 MNHEY, CDR2 SVGEGT. The TCR sequence derives from a human donor in good health (CMV status not recorded). Some clones in this sample may be carry-over from other donors' samples. Material: PBMCs. The chain has TRBV6-2 or TRBV6-3 and TRBJ2-7; 8 bases align to TRBD1. As DNA, the CDR3 is TGTGCCAGCAGTTCCATGGAGGACAGGGCCACCGGTAAGCAGTACTTC. Encoded protein: CASSSMEDRATGKQYF.